These 28 T cell receptor beta chains were all obtained from the same sample, sequenced in a study of T cell repertoires in cytomegalovirus infection. TCRdb redid the calling of the reads with MiXCR, one entry per CDR3 protein. Of about 830,000 distinct CDR3 sequences in the sample, approximately 30% are singletons; the top ten hold 9.5% to 15%. These receptors have no known antigen. The sample here was cultured CD8+ T cells from PBMCs, taken from culture after CMV antigen stimulation. Receptors were obtained from a human donor in good health (CMV status not recorded). Some clones in this sample may be carry-over from other donors' samples.

This clonotype has ten or more counts. The J gene is TRBJ2-7, the V gene TRBV9; 7 bases are a match to TRBD2. V shed 7 bases, J shed 4 bases, and the junction held 8 bases outside the gene matches. This CDR3 is built from 13 residues. CDR1 and CDR2 (germline): SGDLS, YYNGEE. CDR3 DNA sequence: TGTGCCAGCCCGGGGGGTTCCAGGTACGAGCAGTACGTC. Protein sequence: CASPGGSRYEQYV.

J is TRBJ2-2 and V is TRBV5-1, with 9 bases identical to TRBD1. After removal of 4 bases from V and 3 bases from J, the junction contained 10 bases not matched to a gene. This CDR3 is built from 17 residues. Germline values: CDR1 SGHRS, CDR2 YFSETQ. In nucleotides, the CDR3 is TGCGCCAGCAGCGCGCTTACAGGGGGCGCGGACACCGGGGAGCTGTTTTTT. Translating it yields CASSALTGGADTGELFF.

In its sample, this clonotype was seen a few times. J is TRBJ2-7 and V is TRBV10-3; TRBD1 aligns across 8 bases. The CDR3 contains 14 residues. Germline V gene data show CDR1 as ENHRY and CDR2 as SYGVKD. Trimming took 3 bases from V and 2 from J; bases not matched to a gene: 3. CDR3 loop: CAISDEDRAYEQYF. The CDR3 DNA is TGTGCCATCAGTGATGAGGACAGGGCCTACGAGCAGTACTTC.

The chain has TRBV10-2 and TRBJ2-7; a possible D gene is TRBD1 (5 bases). The V gene lost 6 bases and the J gene lost 7 bases, with 16 bases spanning the gap. The CDR3 runs 13 residues. Germline CDR1 and CDR2: WSHSY and SAAADI. The CDR3 sequence is CASSDSGIGEQYV. The DNA for the CDR3 is TGCGCCAGCAGCGACTCAGGGATAGGGGAGCAGTACGTC.

V usage is TRBV6-2 or TRBV6-3 and J usage is TRBJ2-7; 8 bases fit TRBD2. After removal of 3 bases from V and 5 bases from J, the junction contained 9 bases not matched to a gene. This CDR3 is 15 amino acids long. Germline CDR1 is MNHEY and CDR2 is SVGEGT. For the CDR3, the DNA is TGTGCCAGCAGTTATGAGGCGCCCGGGGGGGACGAGCAGTACGTC. Translation gives CASSYEAPGGDEQYV.

This sequence joins TRBV7-9 and TRBJ1-1, with D possibly matching TRBD1 (5 bases). Between the trimmed V and J ends, which lost 7 bases and 1 base, there was a span of 16 bases. Germline lookup yields CDR1 SEHNR and CDR2 FQNEAQ (reference sequence). This CDR3 is 15 amino acids long. This CDR3 is CASITAGHQNTEAFF. CDR3 DNA sequence: TGTGCCAGCATCACAGCCGGACACCAGAACACTGAAGCTTTCTTT.

This clonotype has only a few counts. The chain links TRBV27 to TRBJ2-1; D is undetermined. Germline lookup yields CDR1 MNHEY and CDR2 SMNVEV (reference sequence). The CDR3 has 16 amino acids. V was pared by 0 bases and J by 0 bases, with 9 bases between. The CDR3 DNA reads TGTGCCAGCAGTTTATCGCCCAGCTACTCCTACAATGAGCAGTTCTTC. Amino acids: CASSLSPSYSYNEQFF.

There are a few counts of this clonotype. The V and J genes are TRBV27 and TRBJ2-2; D unresolved. The V and J ends lost 4 bases and 9 bases respectively, with 9 bases between them. Germline V lookup: CDR1 MNHEY, CDR2 SMNVEV (reference sequence). The CDR3 totals 12 residues. As DNA, the CDR3 is TGTGCCAGCAGTTGGAACCGTAGGGAGCTGTTTTTT. This sequence encodes CASSWNRRELFF.

This chain connects TRBV7-9 to TRBJ2-3; 8 bases align to TRBD1. CDR3 size: 14 residues. V lost 5 bases, J lost 3 bases, and 4 bases stayed unmatched. The germline CDR1 and CDR2 sequences are SEHNR and FQNEAQ (reference sequence). The CDR3 loop is CASSPGGWTDTQYF. In DNA, the CDR3 is TGTGCCAGCAGCCCAGGGGGCTGGACAGATACGCAGTATTTT.

This sequence joins TRBV7-9 and TRBJ2-7; 7 bases are shared with TRBD1. CDR3 length: 14 amino acids. Germline assignment: CDR1 SEHNR and CDR2 FQNEAQ (reference sequence). After removal of 5 bases from V and 3 bases from J, the junction contained 7 bases not matched to a gene. The CDR3 loop reads CASSPGDRIYEQYF. DNA of the CDR3: TGTGCCAGCAGCCCAGGGGACAGAATCTACGAGCAGTACTTC. Combining the CDR3 with reference TRBV7-9 and TRBJ2-7 gives the whole variable domain DTGVSQNPRHKITKRGQNVTFRCDPISEHNRLYWYRQTLGQGPEFLTYFQNEAQLEKSRLLSDRFSAERPKGSFSTLEIQRTEQGDSAMYLCASSPGDRIYEQYFGPGTRLTVT.

This chain links TRBV11-1 with TRBJ1-2, with 9 bases aligning to TRBD1. V gave up 6 bases and J gave up 5 bases; unmatched junction bases: 7. The CDR3 spans 14 residues. CDR1 SGHAT and CDR2 FQDESV come from the germline V gene (reference sequence). CDR3 DNA: TGTGCCAGCAGACCGACAGGGGGTGATTATGGCTACACCTTC. Translating it yields CASRPTGGDYGYTF. The full variable domain, its missing parts supplied by reference TRBV11-1 and TRBJ1-2, is EAEVAQSPRYKITEKSQAVAFWCDPISGHATLYWYRQILGQGPELLVQFQDESVVDDSQLPKDRFSAERLKGVDSTLKIQPAELGDSAMYLCASRPTGGDYGYTFGSGTRLTVV.

The chain joins TRBV5-1 to TRBJ2-5; 7 bases map to TRBD1. The CDR3 runs 15 residues. J gave up 5 bases and V 0 bases, and 7 bases lay outside the gene matches. Germline CDR1 SGHRS, CDR2 YFSETQ. CDR3 sequence reads: CASSLEGGRRETQYF. DNA of the CDR3: TGCGCCAGCAGCTTGGAAGGGGGCCGTCGGGAGACCCAGTACTTC.

The chain combines TRBV20-1 with TRBJ2-7, with 8 bases matching TRBD2. This CDR3 is 11 amino acids long. CDR1 and CDR2 from the germline V gene are DFQATT and SNEGSKA (reference sequence). Unmatched junction bases numbered 1, after V lost 6 bases and J lost 3 bases. CDR3 DNA sequence: TGCAGTGCCGGGGGGGACTACGAGCAGTACGTC. This translates into CSAGGDYEQYV.

V and J are TRBV12-3 or TRBV12-4 and TRBJ2-7, with 7 bases aligning to TRBD1. Trimming removed 7 bases from V and 5 bases from J; junction bases left unmatched: 8. The CDR3 runs 13 residues. CDR3 nucleotide sequence: TGTGCCAGCACTCTGACAGGGTCGGACGAGCAGTACTTC. The encoded protein is CASTLTGSDEQYF.

J is TRBJ2-7 and V is TRBV6-1, with D uncertain. Germline assignment: CDR1 MNHNS and CDR2 SASEGT. V lost 2 bases to trimming and J lost 4 bases, with 12 bases between them. The CDR3 loop spans 14 amino acids. CDR3 amino acids: CASSERSVRYEQYF. CDR3 coding DNA: TGTGCCAGCAGTGAAAGGTCGGTTAGGTACGAGCAGTACTTC.

Many counts were recorded for this clonotype. J is TRBJ2-7 and V is TRBV7-2; 8 bases agree with TRBD2. Germline lookup yields CDR1 SGHTA and CDR2 FQGNSA. V was pared by 5 bases and J by 2 bases, with 8 bases of the junction left unmatched. This CDR3 spans 15 amino acids. In nucleotides, the CDR3 is TGTGCCAGCAGCGAGGGGCGGGGGGCCCCCTACGAGCAGTACTTC. This gives the protein CASSEGRGAPYEQYF. Filled out from reference TRBV7-2 and TRBJ2-7, the complete variable domain reads GAGVSQSPSNKVTEKGKDVELRCDPISGHTALYWYRQSLGQGLEFLIYFQGNSAPDKSGLPSDRFSAERTGGSVSTLTIQRTQQEDSAVYLCASSEGRGAPYEQYFGPGTRLTVT.

The chain carries TRBV27 and TRBJ1-2, with D possibly being TRBD1 (6 bases). CDR3 length: 15 residues. Germline CDR1 reads MNHEY; CDR2 reads SMNVEV (reference sequence). V lost 6 bases, J lost 3 bases, and 17 bases lay in between. CDR3 region: CASSLTGNLDYGYTF. CDR3 sequence (DNA): TGTGCCAGCAGCCTAACAGGGAATCTTGACTATGGCTACACCTTC.

The chain links TRBV6-2 or TRBV6-3 to TRBJ2-1; no clear D gene. The CDR3 runs 11 residues. With 8 bases removed from V and 6 bases from J, the gap between germline ends came to 8 bases. The germline gives CDR1 MNHEY, CDR2 SVGEGT. The CDR3 nucleotides are TGTGCCAGCTGGTTTGTCAATGAGCAGTTCTTC. Its translation: CASWFVNEQFF.

This clonotype was recorded a few times. The chain combines TRBV19 with TRBJ1-1; D call uncertain. Germline values: CDR1 LNHDA, CDR2 SQIVND (reference sequence). This CDR3 comprises 12 residues. Trimming pared 6 bases from V and 5 bases from J, leaving 10 bases between. Written as DNA, the CDR3 is TGTGCCAGTAGACTAAGTGCGACTGAAGCTTTCTTT. The encoded protein is CASRLSATEAFF.

This clonotype was recorded at least ten times. The chain recombines TRBV27 with TRBJ1-1; D may be TRBD1 (6 bases). This CDR3 spans 15 amino acids. V lost 4 bases and J lost 4, with 16 bases in between. Germline assignment: CDR1 MNHEY and CDR2 SMNVEV (reference sequence). The CDR3: CASSWRGRGPTEAFF. The CDR3 DNA reads as TGTGCCAGCAGTTGGCGGGGGCGCGGTCCCACTGAAGCTTTCTTT.

The CDR3 coding sequence is TGTGCCAGCCCTAAAGATGGCGCCGGGGAGCTGTTTTTT. Translated, it gives CASPKDGAGELFF. The rearrangement joins TRBV12-3 or TRBV12-4 to TRBJ2-2; unclear D gene. The CDR3 consists of 13 residues. V lost 8 bases and J 6 bases, leaving 13 bases between the germline ends.

The chain uses TRBV4-3 and TRBJ2-3; no reliable D call. Germline CDR1 LGHNA, CDR2 YSLEER. V lost 0 bases, J lost 0 bases, and 13 bases lay in between. The CDR3 length is 17 residues. CDR3 nucleotides: TGCGCCAGCAGCCAAGATGACCCCGACACTAGCACAGATACGCAGTATTTT. It translates to CASSQDDPDTSTDTQYF.

This clonotype has more than one count but fewer than ten. A much larger clone differs by one base, so this may be a read error. The chain employs TRBV12-3 or TRBV12-4 and TRBJ2-3; no definite D call. CDR3 length equals 11 residues. V was trimmed by 7 bases and J by 5 bases, leaving 7 bases between them. Written as DNA, the CDR3 is TGTGCCAGCACCTTCGGAGATACGCAGTATTTT. It yields the protein CASTFGDTQYF.

This clonotype was counted a few times. The rearrangement uses TRBV2 and TRBJ2-3, with D possibly matching TRBD1 (5 bases). Per germline, CDR1 SNHLY and CDR2 FYNNEI. The CDR3 totals 14 residues. V was cut by 7 bases and J by 4 bases, with 15 bases left in between. The CDR3 loop is CASTDMGRPDTQYF. The CDR3 DNA follows: TGTGCCAGCACCGACATGGGGCGGCCAGATACGCAGTATTTT.

V is TRBV7-2 and J is TRBJ1-2; maybe TRBD1 (6 bases). V shed 6 bases and J shed 13 bases, with 12 bases lying between them. The CDR3 is 10 amino acids. From germline, CDR1 is SGHTA and CDR2 FQGNSA. This CDR3 is CASSAGTITF. The CDR3 DNA sequence: TGTGCCAGCAGTGCCGGGACAATCACCTTC.

This clonotype was recorded a few times. The V and J genes are TRBV20-1 and TRBJ1-4, with 9 bases that match TRBD1. Germline V gene data show CDR1 as DFQATT and CDR2 as SNEGSKA (reference sequence). V lost 0 bases to trimming and J lost 7 bases; unmatched junction nucleotides: 6. This CDR3 has 15 residues. CDR3 in DNA: TGCAGTGCTAGAGACCCACAGGGGGCGAGTGAAAAACTGTTTTTT. Amino acids: CSARDPQGASEKLFF.

This clonotype occurred once. The rearrangement joins TRBV6-1 to TRBJ2-7; D gene uncertain. The CDR3 has 14 amino acids. Per germline, CDR1 MNHNS and CDR2 SASEGT. V lost 7 bases and J lost 0, with 13 bases in between. In nucleotides, the CDR3 is TGTGCCAGCATGGGTGGGGATAGCTCCTACGAGCAGTACGTC. Translating gives CASMGGDSSYEQYV.

The V gene is TRBV5-5, the J gene TRBJ2-2; D gene uncertain. This CDR3 contains 16 residues. V lost 4 bases, J lost 6 bases, and 19 bases lay in between. The V gene's germline CDR1 is SGHKS and CDR2 YYEKEE (reference sequence). The CDR3 DNA follows: TGTGCCAGCAGCGAAAGGGCCCCCCAGGTTTCCGGGGAGCTGTTTTTT. Its translation is CASSERAPQVSGELFF.